Listed below are T cell receptor beta chains from one sample, sequenced in a study of cytomegalovirus exposure and HLA in healthy donors. Produced via immunoSEQ multiplex PCR; TCRdb's table is partial and in-frame only. The data contain approximately 200,000 clones, approximately 82% of them singletons. Sequences were obtained from PBMCs. The receptors were sampled from a woman younger than 45 in good health and CMV-seropositive. Each CDR3 is given with its conserved first and last residue. The order of the fields is V gene, CDR3 length, clone size, D gene, J gene, CDR3 DNA, CDR3 protein. The D gene is left open where the match is weak. A row's size may be missing; if present it is once, few, many or a size class.

v_call: TRBV29-1
cdr3_length: 12
clone_size: .
d_call: .
j_call: TRBJ2-2
cdr3_nt: TGCAGCGTTTGGGACACGGACGGGGAGCTGTTTTTT
cdr3_aa: CSVWDTDGELFF

v_call: TRBV6-1
cdr3_length: 15
clone_size: few
d_call: TRBD2
j_call: TRBJ2-1
cdr3_nt: TGTGCCAGCAGAAGACTAGCGGGAGGGCTAGCTGAGCAGTTCTTC
cdr3_aa: CASRRLAGGLAEQFF

v_call: TRBV25-1
cdr3_length: 14
clone_size: .
d_call: TRBD1
j_call: TRBJ2-7
cdr3_nt: TGTGCCAGCAGTGACCCGGGACAGTCCTACGAGCAGTACTTC
cdr3_aa: CASSDPGQSYEQYF

v_call: TRBV7-2
cdr3_length: 17
clone_size: .
d_call: .
j_call: TRBJ1-2
cdr3_nt: TGTGCCAGCAGCTTAGTCGGGGTTCCGGGATTGCTAAATGGCTACACCTTC
cdr3_aa: CASSLVGVPGLLNGYTF

v_call: TRBV27
cdr3_length: 13
clone_size: .
d_call: .
j_call: TRBJ1-1
cdr3_nt: TGTGCCAGCAGATCGACGGGCGGGTCTATGTCTTTCTTT
cdr3_aa: CASRSTGGSMSFF

v_call: TRBV9
cdr3_length: 11
clone_size: .
d_call: .
j_call: TRBJ1-1
cdr3_nt: TGTGCCAGCAGCCCGACAGATGAAGCTTTCTTT
cdr3_aa: CASSPTDEAFF

v_call: TRBV11-3
cdr3_length: 13
clone_size: .
d_call: .
j_call: TRBJ1-1
cdr3_nt: TGTGCCAGCAGCTTCGGTCGGAACACTGAAGCTTTCTTT
cdr3_aa: CASSFGRNTEAFF

v_call: TRBV30
cdr3_length: 15
clone_size: .
d_call: .
j_call: TRBJ1-1
cdr3_nt: TGTGCCTGGAGTCCTCAACCCCAGGCGGGCACTGAAGCTTTCTTT
cdr3_aa: CAWSPQPQAGTEAFF

v_call: TRBV28
cdr3_length: 15
clone_size: .
d_call: .
j_call: TRBJ2-5
cdr3_nt: TGTGCCAGCAGTTTATACAGGGTTGTGTTGGAGACCCAGTACTTC
cdr3_aa: CASSLYRVVLETQYF

v_call: TRBV6-1
cdr3_length: 14
clone_size: .
d_call: .
j_call: TRBJ1-5
cdr3_nt: TGTGCCAGCAGTCTACGGTTCGGGGTTCAGCCCCAGCATTTT
cdr3_aa: CASSLRFGVQPQHF

v_call: TRBV27
cdr3_length: 15
clone_size: once
d_call: TRBD1
j_call: TRBJ2-1
cdr3_nt: TGTGCCAGCAGTACCGGGACAGGGGCGTACAATGAGCAGTTCTTC
cdr3_aa: CASSTGTGAYNEQFF

v_call: TRBV30
cdr3_length: 13
clone_size: .
d_call: .
j_call: TRBJ1-3
cdr3_nt: TGTGCCTGGAGTGGGACTATAGGAAACACCATATATTTT
cdr3_aa: CAWSGTIGNTIYF

v_call: TRBV29-1
cdr3_length: 13
clone_size: .
d_call: TRBD1
j_call: TRBJ1-1
cdr3_nt: TGCAGCTTAAAACAGGGGTGGGACACTGAAGCTTTCTTT
cdr3_aa: CSLKQGWDTEAFF

v_call: TRBV6-5
cdr3_length: 14
clone_size: .
d_call: .
j_call: TRBJ1-1
cdr3_nt: TGTGCCAGCAGTTACGCTTTTGAGGGCACTGAAGCTTTCTTT
cdr3_aa: CASSYAFEGTEAFF

v_call: TRBV11-1
cdr3_length: 14
clone_size: .
d_call: .
j_call: TRBJ1-1
cdr3_nt: TGTGCCAGCAGCTTATTTGAGGGCAACACTGAAGCTTTCTTT
cdr3_aa: CASSLFEGNTEAFF

v_call: TRBV7-2
cdr3_length: 14
clone_size: .
d_call: .
j_call: TRBJ1-2
cdr3_nt: TGTGCCAGCAGCTTAGGAGCGGGGAACTATGGCTACACCTTC
cdr3_aa: CASSLGAGNYGYTF

v_call: TRBV9
cdr3_length: 21
clone_size: .
d_call: TRBD2
j_call: TRBJ2-1
cdr3_nt: TGTGCCAGCAGCGTACCTTATTCGACCGGGACTACCTCGAGCTCCTACAATGAGCAGTTCTTC
cdr3_aa: CASSVPYSTGTTSSSYNEQFF

v_call: TRBV11-1
cdr3_length: 12
clone_size: .
d_call: .
j_call: TRBJ2-7
cdr3_nt: TGTGCCAGCAGAGGGGCGGAATACGAGCAGTACTTC
cdr3_aa: CASRGAEYEQYF

v_call: TRBV30
cdr3_length: 13
clone_size: once
d_call: .
j_call: TRBJ2-7
cdr3_nt: TGTGCCTGGAGTGTGCGGCCGTTCTACGAGCAGTACTTC
cdr3_aa: CAWSVRPFYEQYF

v_call: TRBV7-2
cdr3_length: 15
clone_size: .
d_call: .
j_call: TRBJ1-1
cdr3_nt: TGTGCCAGCAGACTTACTGTCGGGGGAGCCACTGAAGCTTTCTTT
cdr3_aa: CASRLTVGGATEAFF

v_call: TRBV5-1
cdr3_length: 15
clone_size: .
d_call: .
j_call: TRBJ2-3
cdr3_nt: TGCGCCAGCAGCTTGGAACAGCGGAACACAGATACGCAGTATTTT
cdr3_aa: CASSLEQRNTDTQYF

v_call: TRBV5-1
cdr3_length: 14
clone_size: .
d_call: .
j_call: TRBJ2-1
cdr3_nt: TGCGCCAGCAGCTTTGAAGTTACAGACAATGAGCAGTTCTTC
cdr3_aa: CASSFEVTDNEQFF

v_call: TRBV7-6
cdr3_length: 15
clone_size: .
d_call: TRBD2
j_call: TRBJ2-5
cdr3_nt: TGTGCCAGCAGCTTGGTAGATAGCGGGCAAGAGACCCAGTACTTC
cdr3_aa: CASSLVDSGQETQYF

v_call: TRBV28
cdr3_length: 13
clone_size: .
d_call: .
j_call: TRBJ2-7
cdr3_nt: TGTGCCAGCAGTTCCCCCCCTTTGTACGAGCAGTACTTC
cdr3_aa: CASSSPPLYEQYF

v_call: TRBV6-5
cdr3_length: 13
clone_size: .
d_call: TRBD1
j_call: TRBJ2-2
cdr3_nt: TGTGCCAGCAGGTACAGGGGGACCGGGGAGCTGTTTTTT
cdr3_aa: CASRYRGTGELFF

v_call: TRBV5-6
cdr3_length: 14
clone_size: .
d_call: TRBD1
j_call: TRBJ1-4
cdr3_nt: TGTGCCAGCAGCTCCACAGGGGGTAATGAAAAACTGTTTTTT
cdr3_aa: CASSSTGGNEKLFF

v_call: TRBV6-1
cdr3_length: 15
clone_size: .
d_call: .
j_call: TRBJ2-1
cdr3_nt: TGTGCCAGCACCCAAGAATTCGGCTCCTACAATGAGCAGTTCTTC
cdr3_aa: CASTQEFGSYNEQFF

v_call: TRBV7-2
cdr3_length: 15
clone_size: .
d_call: .
j_call: TRBJ2-7
cdr3_nt: TGTGCCAGCAGCTTAGGGCGACTGGCCACCTACGAGCAGTACTTC
cdr3_aa: CASSLGRLATYEQYF

v_call: TRBV15
cdr3_length: 15
clone_size: .
d_call: .
j_call: TRBJ2-1
cdr3_nt: TGTGCCACCACCCCAGGGCGTGCCTCCTACAATGAGCAGTTCTTC
cdr3_aa: CATTPGRASYNEQFF

v_call: TRBV23-1
cdr3_length: 16
clone_size: .
d_call: TRBD2
j_call: TRBJ2-1
cdr3_nt: TGCGCCAGCAGTCAATGGGGACTAGCGGGAGGAAAAGAGCAGTTCTTC
cdr3_aa: CASSQWGLAGGKEQFF

v_call: TRBV6-5
cdr3_length: 14
clone_size: once
d_call: .
j_call: TRBJ1-2
cdr3_nt: TGTGCCAGCAGAAGGGTGGGGCTAGACTATGGCTACACCTTC
cdr3_aa: CASRRVGLDYGYTF

v_call: TRBV18
cdr3_length: 14
clone_size: .
d_call: TRBD2
j_call: TRBJ2-7
cdr3_nt: TGTGCCAGCTCCGTAGCGGGAGTTGGGTACGAGCAGTACTTC
cdr3_aa: CASSVAGVGYEQYF

v_call: TRBV18
cdr3_length: 16
clone_size: .
d_call: .
j_call: TRBJ2-7
cdr3_nt: TGTGCCAGCTCACCGGTCTTGTCTGGCAGGACCTACGAGCAGTACTTC
cdr3_aa: CASSPVLSGRTYEQYF

v_call: TRBV6-1
cdr3_length: 17
clone_size: many
d_call: TRBD2
j_call: TRBJ2-3
cdr3_nt: TGTGCCAGCAGTGCCCTAGCGGGGGGATCTAGCACAGATACGCAGTATTTT
cdr3_aa: CASSALAGGSSTDTQYF

v_call: TRBV29-1
cdr3_length: 13
clone_size: .
d_call: TRBD1
j_call: TRBJ1-1
cdr3_nt: TGCAGCGTCTCCGGGACAGGGGCCACTGAAGCTTTCTTT
cdr3_aa: CSVSGTGATEAFF

v_call: TRBV7-9
cdr3_length: 12
clone_size: .
d_call: .
j_call: TRBJ1-2
cdr3_nt: TGTGCCAGCAGCCTTCAAAGGGGAGGCTACACCTTC
cdr3_aa: CASSLQRGGYTF

v_call: TRBV6-5
cdr3_length: 14
clone_size: .
d_call: .
j_call: TRBJ2-4
cdr3_nt: TGTGCCAGCAGTGACCAGCGGGACATAAACATTCAGTACTTC
cdr3_aa: CASSDQRDINIQYF

v_call: TRBV13
cdr3_length: 13
clone_size: .
d_call: .
j_call: TRBJ2-7
cdr3_nt: TGTGCCAGCAGCTTAGGGAGGACCTACGAGCAGTACTTC
cdr3_aa: CASSLGRTYEQYF

v_call: TRBV2
cdr3_length: 13
clone_size: .
d_call: .
j_call: TRBJ1-1
cdr3_nt: TGTGCCAGTAGAACAGAGGGGGTCACTGAAGCTTTCTTT
cdr3_aa: CASRTEGVTEAFF

v_call: TRBV5-1
cdr3_length: 13
clone_size: .
d_call: .
j_call: TRBJ2-3
cdr3_nt: TGCGCCAGCAGCTCCGGGACAAGGGATACGCAGTATTTT
cdr3_aa: CASSSGTRDTQYF

v_call: TRBV9
cdr3_length: 15
clone_size: .
d_call: .
j_call: TRBJ2-1
cdr3_nt: TGTGCCAGCAGCGTAGCAGCTTCCCTCGGGAATGAGCAGTTCTTC
cdr3_aa: CASSVAASLGNEQFF

v_call: TRBV30
cdr3_length: 14
clone_size: .
d_call: .
j_call: TRBJ1-5
cdr3_nt: TGTGCCTGGAGTTTGGGACAAGTCAATCAGCCCCAGCATTTT
cdr3_aa: CAWSLGQVNQPQHF

v_call: TRBV6-4
cdr3_length: 15
clone_size: .
d_call: TRBD2
j_call: TRBJ2-3
cdr3_nt: TGTGCCAGCAGTGACTCGGCGGGAGAGGTAGATACGCAGTATTTT
cdr3_aa: CASSDSAGEVDTQYF

v_call: TRBV29-1
cdr3_length: 11
clone_size: .
d_call: TRBD1
j_call: TRBJ1-2
cdr3_nt: TGCAGCGTTAAGGGGGCTGAAGGCTACACCTTC
cdr3_aa: CSVKGAEGYTF

v_call: TRBV27
cdr3_length: 13
clone_size: .
d_call: TRBD1
j_call: TRBJ2-7
cdr3_nt: TGTGCCAGCAGTTTAAATCCGGACAGGGATCCGTACTTC
cdr3_aa: CASSLNPDRDPYF

v_call: TRBV29-1
cdr3_length: 17
clone_size: .
d_call: TRBD1
j_call: TRBJ2-3
cdr3_nt: TGCAGCGTGGACAGGGGGTACCAGGGCCCTGACACAGATACGCAGTATTTT
cdr3_aa: CSVDRGYQGPDTDTQYF

v_call: TRBV19
cdr3_length: 15
clone_size: once
d_call: .
j_call: TRBJ2-7
cdr3_nt: TGTGCCAGTAGTCTAGGGCGGCTGAGCTCCTACGAGCAGTACTTC
cdr3_aa: CASSLGRLSSYEQYF

v_call: TRBV7-9
cdr3_length: 12
clone_size: .
d_call: .
j_call: TRBJ2-7
cdr3_nt: TGTGCCAGCAGCTTCTCCCGGTACGAGCAGTACTTC
cdr3_aa: CASSFSRYEQYF

v_call: TRBV28
cdr3_length: 16
clone_size: once
d_call: TRBD1
j_call: TRBJ1-2
cdr3_nt: TGTGCCAGCATCGACGGGGACAGGCGGGACTTCTATGGCTACACCTTC
cdr3_aa: CASIDGDRRDFYGYTF

v_call: TRBV7-3
cdr3_length: 14
clone_size: .
d_call: .
j_call: TRBJ1-1
cdr3_nt: TGTGCCAGCAGCCCGAGGCCGGGTAACGCTGAAGCTTTCTTT
cdr3_aa: CASSPRPGNAEAFF

v_call: TRBV5-1
cdr3_length: 14
clone_size: .
d_call: .
j_call: TRBJ1-1
cdr3_nt: TGCGCCAGCAGCTTGGAGTGGGCGAACACTGAAGCTTTCTTT
cdr3_aa: CASSLEWANTEAFF

v_call: TRBV18
cdr3_length: 16
clone_size: once
d_call: TRBD1
j_call: TRBJ2-7
cdr3_nt: TGTGCCAGCTCGCTCTCGAGCGGGACAGGGGCCTACGAGCAGTACTTC
cdr3_aa: CASSLSSGTGAYEQYF

v_call: TRBV2
cdr3_length: 13
clone_size: .
d_call: TRBD1
j_call: TRBJ2-7
cdr3_nt: TGTGCCAGCCAGAGGACAGGGCACTACGAGCAGTACTTC
cdr3_aa: CASQRTGHYEQYF

v_call: TRBV7-9
cdr3_length: 12
clone_size: once
d_call: TRBD1
j_call: TRBJ2-1
cdr3_nt: TGTGCCAGCAGCCGGACAGGCTATGAGCAGTTCTTC
cdr3_aa: CASSRTGYEQFF

v_call: TRBV5-1
cdr3_length: 14
clone_size: .
d_call: .
j_call: TRBJ2-3
cdr3_nt: TGCGCCAGCAGTGTTAATAGCGCCACAGATACGCAGTATTTT
cdr3_aa: CASSVNSATDTQYF

v_call: TRBV7-2
cdr3_length: 13
clone_size: .
d_call: .
j_call: TRBJ1-5
cdr3_nt: TGTGCCAGCAGCTTAAGTCAGGATCAGCCCCAGCATTTT
cdr3_aa: CASSLSQDQPQHF

v_call: TRBV25-1
cdr3_length: 14
clone_size: .
d_call: TRBD2
j_call: TRBJ2-7
cdr3_nt: TGTGCCAGCAGTGAGAGCGGGAGGTCCTACGAGCAGTACTTC
cdr3_aa: CASSESGRSYEQYF

v_call: TRBV29-1
cdr3_length: 12
clone_size: .
d_call: .
j_call: TRBJ2-2
cdr3_nt: TGCAGCGTTGGGGGGCGGAACGGGGAGCTGTTTTTT
cdr3_aa: CSVGGRNGELFF

v_call: TRBV4-1
cdr3_length: 16
clone_size: .
d_call: .
j_call: TRBJ2-2
cdr3_nt: TGCGCCAGCAGCCAGAGAATAGGGGGGGACACCGGGGAGCTGTTTTTT
cdr3_aa: CASSQRIGGDTGELFF

v_call: TRBV5-1
cdr3_length: 14
clone_size: once
d_call: TRBD1
j_call: TRBJ2-7
cdr3_nt: TGCGCCAGCAGCAGGGACAGGGGCGTCTACGAGCAGTACTTC
cdr3_aa: CASSRDRGVYEQYF